This entry concerns a single T cell receptor (beta chain). This sample stems from a study of blood T cell repertoires in COVID-19. Study in general: Sources were T cells, B-cell-depleted T cells, or PBMCs; the material itself was cDNA or gDNA.

Here immunoSEQ multiplex PCR was the method, and the copy in TCRdb shows in-frame clones only, minus some. The profile covers 180,000 or so clones, with around 80% appearing a single time and approximately 7.2% taken by the ten largest. Germline V lookup: CDR1 MNHEY, CDR2 SVGAGI. The CDR3 runs to 15 residues. Trimming removed 5 bases at V and 6 bases at J, with 16 bases between. This receptor was identified in a human donor with acute or convalescent COVID-19. The donor label of this sample is uncertain. The rearrangement uses TRBV6-5 and TRBJ2-2; tentative D call: TRBD1 (6 bases). What was sequenced was peripheral blood. CDR3 nucleotides: TGTGCCAGCAGTCCCCCGGGACAAGGGTCCGGGGAGCTGTTTTTT. Encoded protein: CASSPPGQGSGELFF.